The 2 T cell receptor beta chains in this list originate from one sample, sequenced in a study of T cell responses to AZD1222 COVID-19 vaccine. Profiling relied on immunoSEQ multiplex PCR, and the TCRdb table lists in-frame clones only, not all of them. The table has over 85,000 clones, around 90% seen once; the top ten hold roughly 15%. Sequencing was performed on peripheral blood, taken 28 days after the second AZD1222 dose. The source of these receptors is an adult who received the AZD1222 COVID-19 vaccine.

This chain connects TRBV11-2 to TRBJ1-6; 11 bases are a match to TRBD1. V lost 5 bases to trimming and J lost 5 bases; unmatched junction nucleotides: 2. The germline CDR1 and CDR2 sequences are SGHAT and FQNNGV. This CDR3 spans 15 amino acids. The CDR3 spells CASSPGQGDNSPLHF. The CDR3 nucleotides read TGTGCCAGCAGCCCGGGACAGGGGGATAATTCACCCCTCCACTTT.

The chain links TRBV5-1 to TRBJ1-5; no reliable D call. Trimming shortened V by 2 bases and J by 2 bases, and 5 bases separated the two germline ends. Germline CDR1 is SGHRS and CDR2 is YFSETQ. The CDR3 runs to 13 residues. The chain's CDR3 is CASSFRGNQPQHF. Here the CDR3 DNA reads TGCGCCAGCAGCTTCCGCGGCAATCAGCCCCAGCATTTT.